This is a list of T cell receptor beta chains from one sample in a study of blood T cells in healthy people across ages. TCRdb reprocessed the 5' RACE reads via MiXCR and lists one record per CDR3 protein. Seen here are 850,000 or so distinct CDR3 sequences, around 26% observed once, and the top ten hold around 15%. Sequencing input: blood. These receptors were collected from an elderly woman in good health. Each CDR3 is given with its conserved first and last residue. The D gene is left open where the match is weak. Clone size is given for some rows only: seen once, a few or many times, or a class if the clone is expanded.

j_call: TRBJ2-7; v_call: TRBV7-2; clone_size: many; d_call: .; cdr3_nt: TGTGCCAGCAGCCCCTACTCCGGGGGCTCCTACGAGCAGTACTTC; cdr3_aa: CASSPYSGGSYEQYF
j_call: TRBJ2-2; v_call: TRBV10-3; clone_size: few; d_call: TRBD2; cdr3_nt: TGTGCCAGCGGACTAGCGGAGAACACCGGGGAGCTGTTTTTT; cdr3_aa: CASGLAENTGELFF
j_call: TRBJ2-4; v_call: TRBV3-1; clone_size: many; d_call: .; cdr3_nt: TGTGCCAGCAGCCAAGATGTAGGGAAAAACATTCAGTACTTC; cdr3_aa: CASSQDVGKNIQYF
j_call: TRBJ1-1; v_call: TRBV2; clone_size: many; d_call: .; cdr3_nt: TGTGCCAGCAGTGTGATTAGGGCAGGGGATTGGGCTTTCTTT; cdr3_aa: CASSVIRAGDWAFF
j_call: TRBJ2-3; v_call: TRBV4-3; clone_size: many; d_call: .; cdr3_nt: TGCGCCAGCAGCTACGGGGGGCGGGCGGATACGCAGTATTTT; cdr3_aa: CASSYGGRADTQYF
j_call: TRBJ2-7; v_call: TRBV28; clone_size: many; d_call: .; cdr3_nt: TGTGCCAGCAGTTTGGGAGGAGCAGGGGTTTACGAGCAGTACTTC; cdr3_aa: CASSLGGAGVYEQYF
j_call: TRBJ2-7; v_call: TRBV11-2; clone_size: few; d_call: TRBD1; cdr3_nt: TGTGCCAGCAGCTTATATCGAGGGGGCCAAAACGAGCAGTACTTC; cdr3_aa: CASSLYRGGQNEQYF
j_call: TRBJ2-3; v_call: TRBV6-4; clone_size: many; d_call: TRBD1; cdr3_nt: TGTGCCGGCCCAGAGACAGGGACAGATACGCAGTATTTT; cdr3_aa: CAGPETGTDTQYF
j_call: TRBJ2-3; v_call: TRBV6-5; clone_size: many; d_call: .; cdr3_nt: TGTGCCAGCAGACCAGGGAGCACGCGAGCTTATACGCAGTATTTT; cdr3_aa: CASRPGSTRAYTQYF
j_call: TRBJ1-1; v_call: TRBV7-3; clone_size: .; d_call: .; cdr3_nt: TGTGCCAGCAGCCCTGACAGAGCAACGCCCCTTACGAACACTGAAGCTTTCTTT; cdr3_aa: CASSPDRATPLTNTEAFF
j_call: TRBJ1-2; v_call: TRBV30; clone_size: .; d_call: TRBD1; cdr3_nt: TGTGCCTGGGGGAGGAGGGGACAGGGCTCTGGCTACACCTTC; cdr3_aa: CAWGRRGQGSGYTF
j_call: TRBJ1-2; v_call: TRBV20-1; clone_size: .; d_call: .; cdr3_nt: TGCAGTGCTAGGGCGACCTCCGCGAGGGGGGGCTACACCTTC; cdr3_aa: CSARATSARGGYTF
j_call: TRBJ2-5; v_call: TRBV2; clone_size: few; d_call: .; cdr3_nt: TGTGCCAGCAGTGAAGGGCTCCCCTCAGGGGAGACCCAGTACTTC; cdr3_aa: CASSEGLPSGETQYF
j_call: TRBJ2-3; v_call: TRBV24-1; clone_size: many; d_call: .; cdr3_nt: TGTGCCACCAGTGATCCGCGGAGGTCTGATACGCAGTATTTT; cdr3_aa: CATSDPRRSDTQYF
j_call: TRBJ1-2; v_call: TRBV20-1; clone_size: .; d_call: .; cdr3_nt: TGCAGTTTCGCCTCCTATGGCTACACCTTC; cdr3_aa: CSFASYGYTF
j_call: TRBJ1-4; v_call: TRBV2; clone_size: .; d_call: TRBD1; cdr3_nt: TGTGCCAGCGGTAGGACAGGAGTAAATGAAAAACTGTTTTTT; cdr3_aa: CASGRTGVNEKLFF
j_call: TRBJ2-7; v_call: TRBV20-1; clone_size: many; d_call: .; cdr3_nt: TGCAGTGCTAGTAGAGATTTCGACGAGCAGTACTTC; cdr3_aa: CSASRDFDEQYF
j_call: TRBJ2-3; v_call: TRBV30; clone_size: .; d_call: .; cdr3_nt: TGTGCCTGGAGTGACAGGTTCGGCACAGATACGCAGTATTTT; cdr3_aa: CAWSDRFGTDTQYF
j_call: TRBJ2-5; v_call: TRBV7-2; clone_size: .; d_call: .; cdr3_nt: TGTGCCAGCAGCTTAGCCCTAATCCAAGAGACCCGGTACTTC; cdr3_aa: CASSLALIQETRYF
j_call: TRBJ1-5; v_call: TRBV7-2; clone_size: many; d_call: .; cdr3_nt: TGTGCCAGCAGCCCTTGGGGGGGCCCAAGCAATCAGCCCCAGCATTTT; cdr3_aa: CASSPWGGPSNQPQHF
j_call: TRBJ1-3; v_call: TRBV4-3; clone_size: few; d_call: .; cdr3_nt: TGCGCCAGCAGCCAGGACCGCTCTGGAAACACCATATATTTT; cdr3_aa: CASSQDRSGNTIYF
j_call: TRBJ2-5; v_call: TRBV5-6; clone_size: many; d_call: TRBD2; cdr3_nt: TGTGCCAGCAGCTTGGCCCGGGGGGGACCAGCCGGAGGGGAGACCCAGTACTTC; cdr3_aa: CASSLARGGPAGGETQYF
j_call: TRBJ2-7; v_call: TRBV20-1; clone_size: .; d_call: .; cdr3_nt: TGCAGTGCTAGACCCTACAGATTCTACGAGCAGTACTTC; cdr3_aa: CSARPYRFYEQYF
j_call: TRBJ2-5; v_call: TRBV7-8; clone_size: few; d_call: TRBD2; cdr3_nt: TGTGCCAGCAGCGACCGGATAGCGGGGACCCTCCAAGAGACCCAGTACTTC; cdr3_aa: CASSDRIAGTLQETQYF
j_call: TRBJ2-5; v_call: TRBV11-3; clone_size: .; d_call: TRBD2; cdr3_nt: TGTGCCAGCAGCTTTGACGGGGGGGCCGGAGAGACCCAGTACTTC; cdr3_aa: CASSFDGGAGETQYF